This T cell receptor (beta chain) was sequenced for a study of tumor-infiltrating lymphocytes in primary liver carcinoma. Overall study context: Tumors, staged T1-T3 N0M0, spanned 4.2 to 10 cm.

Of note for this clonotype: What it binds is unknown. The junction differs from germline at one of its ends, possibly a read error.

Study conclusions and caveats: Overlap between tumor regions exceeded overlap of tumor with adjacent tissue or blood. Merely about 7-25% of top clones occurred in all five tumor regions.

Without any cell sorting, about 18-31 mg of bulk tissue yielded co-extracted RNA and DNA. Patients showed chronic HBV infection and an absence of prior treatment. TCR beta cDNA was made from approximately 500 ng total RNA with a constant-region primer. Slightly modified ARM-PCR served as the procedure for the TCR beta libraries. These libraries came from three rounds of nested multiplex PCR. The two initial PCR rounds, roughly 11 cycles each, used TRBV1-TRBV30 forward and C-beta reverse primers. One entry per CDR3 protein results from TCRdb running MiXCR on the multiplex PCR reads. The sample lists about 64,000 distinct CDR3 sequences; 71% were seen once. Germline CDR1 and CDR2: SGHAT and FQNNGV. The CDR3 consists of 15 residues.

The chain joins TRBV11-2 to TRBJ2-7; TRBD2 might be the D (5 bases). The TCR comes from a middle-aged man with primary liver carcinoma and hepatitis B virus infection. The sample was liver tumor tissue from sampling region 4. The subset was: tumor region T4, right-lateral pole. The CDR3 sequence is CASSLESGISGEKYF. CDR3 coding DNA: TGTGCCAGCAGCCTAGAGTCCGGGATCTCTGGAGAGAAGTACTTC. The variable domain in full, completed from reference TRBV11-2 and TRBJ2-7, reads EAGVAQSPRYKIIEKRQSVAFWCNPISGHATLYWYQQILGQGPKLLIQFQNNGVVDDSQLPKDRFSAERLKGVDSTLKIQPAKLEDSAVYLCASSLESGISGEKYFGPGTRLTVT.